This T cell receptor (beta chain) was found in a study of shared clonotypes between healthy human individuals (dated by TCRdb to the early 2020s). Regarding the research as a whole: A couple of women and three men aged 18 to 49 years were included in the cohort. For each donor, CD4 naive and CD4 memory were each given three plates, CD8 naive was given two plates, and CD8 memory was given one plate. The study deeply sequenced blood TCR repertoires of about 5 healthy adults to estimate repertoire size and the extent of clonotype sharing between individuals. Per donor, leukapheresis produced somewhere between about 0.8 and 9 billion PBMCs. Libraries were prepared and TCR repertoires were sequenced by different laboratories using diverse techniques, in order to increase sequencing depth and limit assay-specific biases. On the study overall, not on this receptor specifically: Even with the large sequencing depth, rarefaction of the sorted-subset datasets indicated that sequencing was incomplete. The genetic and exposure-history diversity represented was limited by the small number of donors. Clonotypes shared by all four sorted-subset donors showed higher generation probabilities than non-shared clonotypes. Approximately 5% of naive CD4, 3.5% of naive CD8, 2.3% of memory CD4, and less than 0.45% of memory CD8 clonotypes were shared across a few donors. Naive subsets generally had larger estimated clonotype richness than memory subsets did. Pairwise subsampling indicated that sequencing depth was expected to affect the degree of clonotype sharing among donors. Sampling was restricted to blood, and TCR repertoires in tissues likely differ from the TCR repertoires found in blood.

About this clone itself: What antigen it recognizes has not been identified. Base qualities are missing; no much larger clone stands one base away.

Using the deep immunoSEQ assay, multiplex PCR amplified TCR CDR3 regions from genomic DNA. Extracted genomic DNA from each cell subset was distributed evenly across all wells of several immunoSEQ 96-well plates, and each plate was treated as a replicate. For sorted subsets, each replicate PCR was loaded with roughly 200 ng genomic DNA, equivalent to 30,000 to 35,000 T cell genomes. Purified libraries were measured with a Qubit 3.0 fluorometer, size-checked on a Bioanalyzer 2100, and measured again with the KAPA Library Quantification kit. A separate single-read 150-cycle Illumina NextSeq 550 flow cell was used to sequence each immunoSEQ 96-well plate. Per the source publication's procedure: Because the immunoSEQ output held only junctional sequences and lacked quality scores, the filtering could not match the filtering applied to full-length reads. To assign V/J genes and CDR3, sequences were annotated using PyIR, a Python wrapper for IgBLAST v1.9, with IMGT germline references. Reads were removed for weak V/J assignments (E-value above 1e-6), missing CDR3, stop codons, out-of-frame junctions, or ambiguous translated residues. V3J clonotypes were defined by identical inferred V gene, J gene, and CDR3 amino acid sequence. To compute the percentage overlap between repertoires, the number of shared unique clonotypes was divided by the size of the smaller repertoire. RTK rarefaction, the Chao1 estimator, and Recon v2.1 estimates of unobserved clonotypes were used to assess repertoire richness. For all TCRbeta clonotypes obtained by the gDNA method from a handful of donors, generation probabilities were computed with OLGA. TCRdb provides this immuneACCESS table in a form limited to in-frame rearrangements. Some clones are lacking; in checked studies, under half of them reflect an unresolved V gene, and why the rest are absent is not known. The V and J calls and clone size were taken over from that table, and D and trimming were inferred from the DNA. Across this sample there are some 2.1 million clones, with roughly 95% seen only once. Together, the top ten hold about 1.1% of the sample.

The CDR3, from cysteine to phenylalanine, totals 15 residues. The retained sequence is limited to the CDR3, 45 bases, with the frame set at the first base. The germline V gene gives CDR1 as ENHRY and CDR2 as SYGVKD. Relative to germline, V is missing 3 bases and J is missing 8 bases, with 7 bases of the junction outside any gene match. CD8 naive samples consisted of CD45RO-negative cells that were positively selected for CCR7, yielding a CD45RA+CCR7+ population without TemRA cells. The donors were healthy, HIV-negative adults with no recently reported acute infections or vaccinations. Every donor was a Caucasian adult residing in Nashville, Tennessee, USA. Blood was collected by leukapheresis, and PBMCs were isolated by Ficoll-Histopaque density gradient centrifugation and then cryopreserved in liquid nitrogen vapor phase. Analytical flow cytometry was used to check the purity and quantity of every magnetically sorted T cell population. Genomic DNA was isolated from each sorted fraction and quantified by UV absorbance on a Nanodrop 2000c.

The sample was naive CD8+ T cells sorted from blood. Sample cell subset or site, as interpreted from the label and publication: CD45RA+CCR7+. The chain was built from TRBV10-3 and TRBJ2-1; 10 bases in between match TRBD1. This clonotype originated in a man in his late teens or twenties in good health. The CDR3 protein sequence reads: CAISDRDRGSYEQFF. The DNA sequence follows: TGTGCCATCAGTGACCGGGACAGGGGATCCTATGAGCAGTTCTTC.